This record covers a single T cell receptor beta chain. This CDR3 has 13 amino acids. With 6 bases removed from V and 12 bases from J, the gap between germline ends came to 15 bases. Per the germline V gene, CDR1 is KGHSH and CDR2 is LQKENI. This specimen comes from a study of T-cell reconstitution after alpha-beta-depleted transplantation in children. Unique molecular identifiers were used to barcode this TCRbeta library. TCRdb called the PCR reads again in MiXCR, with one record for every CDR3 protein. The repertoire holds a few hundred thousand distinct CDR3 sequences, with about 16% as singletons.

The source was PBMCs from the stem cell graft donor, collected from the stem cell graft. The receptor was isolated from a human donor who donated a stem cell graft to a child with acute lymphoblastic leukemia. The chain recombines TRBV18 with TRBJ1-6; no reliable D call. CDR3 coding DNA: TGTGCCAGCTCGGGGAACGGCGGAGGACCCCTCCACTTT. This sequence encodes CASSGNGGGPLHF.